This T cell receptor beta chain is drawn from a study of cytomegalovirus exposure and HLA in healthy donors. Notes on the study in general: Previously analyzed data showed that most TCR beta V segments were productive at a frequency of about 90% or about 30%. An Asian-associated ancestry cluster reportedly showed fewer N-insertions than the approximately 600-donor mean in a later analysis.

This clone was seen just once. Its antigen remains unknown. V gave up 4 bases and J gave up 1 base, with 15 bases separating them. CDR1 and CDR2 from the germline V gene are SGHTA and FQGTGA. This CDR3 is built from 16 residues. The PCR ran on 60 Vbeta and 13 Jbeta primers. Assay used: immunoSEQ multiplex PCR; TCRdb lists only in-frame clones, some missing. The table shows fewer than 250,000 clones, with about 80% occurring only once. Sequenced sample: PBMCs. The sequence came from a male donor in good health and CMV-seronegative. This sequence joins TRBV7-3 and TRBJ2-3, with D tentatively TRBD2 (6 bases). This CDR3 is CASSSNAGSGTDTQYF. Written as DNA, the CDR3 is TGTGCCAGCAGCTCCAACGCGGGGTCAGGCACAGATACGCAGTATTTT. Complete variable domain (other parts from reference TRBV7-3 and TRBJ2-3): GAGVSQTPSNKVTEKGKYVELRCDPISGHTALYWYRQSLGQGPEFLIYFQGTGAADDSGLPNDRFFAVRPEGSVSTLKIQRTERGDSAVYLCASSSNAGSGTDTQYFGPGTRLTVL.